This TCR beta chain is from a study of cytotoxic CD8 clonotypes in ibrutinib-treated CLL. Study background: Patients attained approximately 24 partial and 2 complete responses; at median approximately 68 months, approximately 14 remained remitted while around twelve progressed.

The data were produced by immunoSEQ multiplex PCR, yet TCRdb's version contains in-frame clones alone and is incomplete. The repertoire holds 55,000 to 85,000 clones, with approximately 90% as singletons. Whole-study results and caveats: Clonality showed a rise at ibrutinib response that reversed toward baseline at progression. Sustained-remission and progressing patients diverged in sampling times.

About this clone itself: What it binds is not known.

This CDR3 comprises 14 residues. With 3 bases clipped from V and 6 bases from J, the junction kept 5 bases outside the gene matches. CDR1 SGHTA and CDR2 FQGNSA come from the germline V gene. Source: PBMCs, taken after 12 months of ibrutinib treatment. The sequence was obtained from a human donor with chronic lymphocytic leukemia. The chain combines TRBV7-2 with TRBJ2-7, with TRBD2 matching 10 bases. CDR3 amino acids: CASSLSGRGGEQYF. CDR3 DNA: TGTGCCAGCAGCTTGAGCGGGAGGGGGGGCGAGCAGTACTTC.